This is a list of T cell receptor beta chains from one sample in a study of T-cell reconstitution after alpha-beta-depleted transplantation in children. TCRdb reanalysed the PCR reads using MiXCR and keeps one entry per CDR3 protein. The sample shows about 900,000 distinct CDR3 sequences, around 30% of them seen only once. This material consisted of PBMCs, mostly from graft donor cells, taken 360 days after TCRalphabeta/CD19-depleted stem cell transplant. Every receptor here comes from a boy in the first two years of life who had a stem cell transplant for SCID, so the T cells may come from the graft donor. Both conserved end residues are part of each CDR3. The D gene is left open where the match is weak. The size entry is marked missing in some rows and otherwise reads once, few, many or a size class.

j_call clone_size d_call v_call cdr3_nt cdr3_aa
TRBJ1-2 - - TRBV20-1 TGCAGTGCTCGCAGAGGGGGGTACGGCTACACCTTC CSARRGGYGYTF
TRBJ2-7 - TRBD1 TRBV29-1 TGCAGCGTTGAAGATCGGGCGAAACAGGGGTACGAGCAGTACTTC CSVEDRAKQGYEQYF
TRBJ2-1 few - TRBV6-1 TGTGCCAGCAGTCCGCTCGCCGGGGGCACCTACAATGAGCAGTTCTTC CASSPLAGGTYNEQFF
TRBJ2-2 - - TRBV7-6 TGTGCCAGCAGCTCGGTCCTAAACACCGGGGAGCTGTTTTTT CASSSVLNTGELFF
TRBJ2-5 many - TRBV20-1 TGCAGTGCTCCCGAGGACCGTCTAGGGGAGACCCAGTACTTC CSAPEDRLGETQYF
TRBJ2-5 - - TRBV9 TGTGCCAGCAGCCCCCTCCTCGGAGGGCAGGGCCTACGAGGGACCCAGTACTTC CASSPLLGGQGLRGTQYF
TRBJ2-1 few - TRBV20-1 TGCAGTGCTAGTCGCAGGGTAGTCAATGAGCAGTTCTTC CSASRRVVNEQFF
TRBJ2-7 few - TRBV5-1 TGCGCCAGCAGCCTTGGGCATGTGGGGGTCTACGAGCAGTACTTC CASSLGHVGVYEQYF
TRBJ2-1 - - TRBV2 TGTGCCAGCAGTGCGGGGCGCGGATACAATGAGCAGTTCTTC CASSAGRGYNEQFF
TRBJ1-2 once TRBD1 TRBV29-1 TGCAGCGTGGCCAGGGGGCAACGGGGCTACACCTTC CSVARGQRGYTF
TRBJ1-2 - TRBD1 TRBV12-3/TRBV12-4 TGTGCCAGCAGCCGCGGGACAGCCTTCTATGGCTACACCTTC CASSRGTAFYGYTF
TRBJ2-5 - - TRBV7-2 TGTGCCAGCAGCTTACCCACAAGCTATGAGACCCAGTACTTC CASSLPTSYETQYF
TRBJ2-7 - TRBD1 TRBV19 TGTGCCAGTAGTGACCGGACAGGGAGGGAGCAGTACTTC CASSDRTGREQYF
TRBJ2-1 - - TRBV11-2 TGTGCCAGCAGCTTAGAGCGGTTGGCAAACAATGAGCAGTTCTTC CASSLERLANNEQFF
TRBJ2-4 few TRBD1 TRBV11-2 TGTGCCAGCAGCTTTCTGCAGGGGGCGGCCAAAAACATTCAGTACTTC CASSFLQGAAKNIQYF
TRBJ2-2 - - TRBV11-2 TGTGCCAGCAGCATGAGACGGGGGAACACCGGGGAGCTGTTTTTT CASSMRRGNTGELFF
TRBJ2-1 - - TRBV28 TGTGCCAGCAGTCGGGGAAGACCCAATGAGCAGTTCTTC CASSRGRPNEQFF
TRBJ1-3 - - TRBV20-1 TGCAGTGCTAGAGATGAGCGTTCCCTCGGGGACACCATATATTTT CSARDERSLGDTIYF
TRBJ2-7 - - TRBV27 TGTGCCAGCAGTTTCGGTAGCAGCTCCTACGAGCAGTACTTC CASSFGSSSYEQYF
TRBJ1-3 few TRBD1 TRBV29-1 TGCAGCGTAGGGACAGCTGGAAACACCATATATTTT CSVGTAGNTIYF
TRBJ2-2 - TRBD1 TRBV15 TGTGCCACCCGAAGGGACAGGGAGGCCCCGAACACCGGGGAGCTGTTTTTT CATRRDREAPNTGELFF
TRBJ2-2 - - TRBV11-2 TGTGCCAGCAGCCAACCCTTCAGAGCGAACACCGGGGAGCTGTTTTTT CASSQPFRANTGELFF
TRBJ1-4 few - TRBV6-1 TGTGCCAGCAGCCGCCGGACACCGCAAAATGAAAAACTGTTTTTT CASSRRTPQNEKLFF
TRBJ2-1 few TRBD1 TRBV6-2/TRBV6-3 TGTGCCAGCAGTTACATCCGGGACAGGAGGAATGAGCAGTTCTTC CASSYIRDRRNEQFF
TRBJ2-1 - - TRBV9 TGTGCCAGCAGCGTAGAAGACTCCTGGGAGCAGTTCTTC CASSVEDSWEQFF
TRBJ2-5 - - TRBV7-9 TGTGCCAGCAGCTTGGGGGGCACGGACCAAGAGACCCAGTACTTC CASSLGGTDQETQYF
TRBJ1-5 - - TRBV9 TGTGCCAGCAGCGTAGGCGGGGTAGCCGGCAATCAGCCCCAGCATTTT CASSVGGVAGNQPQHF
TRBJ1-5 - TRBD1 TRBV2 TGTGCCAGCAGTGAAAGGGGGCGAAAAGGCAATCAGCCCCAGCATTTT CASSERGRKGNQPQHF
TRBJ2-7 - - TRBV6-1 TGTGCCAGCAGCGCAATGGGGGGACAGAGGCCATACGAGCAGTACTTC CASSAMGGQRPYEQYF
TRBJ1-1 - TRBD1 TRBV29-1 TGCAGCGTTGAGGGACAGGGGGGCGCTTGGGGAGCTTTCTTT CSVEGQGGAWGAFF
TRBJ2-2 - - TRBV18 TGTGCCAGCTCCGAAACAGGGACCACGAACACCGGGGAGCTGTTTTTT CASSETGTTNTGELFF
TRBJ2-7 few - TRBV6-5 TGTGCCAGCAGTTACTCGATGGGGCGCGTGATCTACGAGCAGTACTTC CASSYSMGRVIYEQYF
TRBJ1-1 - TRBD1 TRBV15 TGTGCCACCAGCAGTCTGACAGGGCCCGCGAACACTGAAGCTTTCTTT CATSSLTGPANTEAFF
TRBJ2-1 - - TRBV12-3/TRBV12-4 TGTGCCAGCAGAGAACTCCGCGGGACCAGAGGGCATGAGCAGTTCTTC CASRELRGTRGHEQFF
TRBJ2-2 few - TRBV7-9 TGTGCCAGCAGCCGCTCTACCCTCGGGGTAGCGGAGAACCGGGAGCTGTTTTTT CASSRSTLGVAENRELFF
TRBJ2-7 few - TRBV7-8 TGTGCCAGCAGCCGTTGGGAGGCGACAGGGTACTACGAGCAGTACTTC CASSRWEATGYYEQYF
TRBJ2-5 - TRBD1 TRBV9 TGTGCCAGCAGCGAATACGGGACAGGGATAGGGACCCAGTACTTC CASSEYGTGIGTQYF
TRBJ2-7 few TRBD2 TRBV14 TGTGCCAGCAGCCGGAGCGTATTTTCTACTAGCGGGGCTGCAAACTACGAGCAGTACTTC CASSRSVFSTSGAANYEQYF
TRBJ2-7 many - TRBV29-1 TGCAGCGTTAAGGCACAGGGCGCGTTCACCGAGCAGTACTTC CSVKAQGAFTEQYF
TRBJ2-7 - TRBD2 TRBV29-1 TGCAGCGTTGAGACTTATCGGGGGGGCCTCTACGAGCAGTACTTC CSVETYRGGLYEQYF
TRBJ2-3 - TRBD2 TRBV20-1 TGCAGTGCTAGAGTTGCGGGGGGGCCCCCAGATACGCAGTATTTT CSARVAGGPPDTQYF
TRBJ2-5 few - TRBV4-3 TGCGCCAGCGGGGGGGCGGAGCGGGAGACCCAGTACTTC CASGGAERETQYF
TRBJ2-5 few - TRBV5-1 TGCGCCAGCAGCTGGGGGGCCCGGGAGACCCAGTACTTC CASSWGARETQYF
TRBJ1-1 - - TRBV2 TGTGCCAGCAGTGAATCGCCTCATAACACTGAAGCTTTCTTT CASSESPHNTEAFF
TRBJ2-7 many - TRBV7-9 TGTGCCAGCAGCCCCGGCAGTGCCTCCTACGAGCAGTACTTC CASSPGSASYEQYF
TRBJ1-6 few - TRBV7-2 TGTGCCAGCAGCTCCCAAGTGGGACGGGGGAATTCACCCCTCCACTTT CASSSQVGRGNSPLHF
TRBJ1-2 - - TRBV9 TGTGCCAGCAGCTCCTCCCGGGACCTTATTAGCTACACCTTC CASSSSRDLISYTF
TRBJ1-3 few TRBD1 TRBV29-1 TGCAGCGTTGGGACGACAGGGGGAAACACCATATATTTT CSVGTTGGNTIYF
TRBJ1-1 few - TRBV12-3/TRBV12-4 TGTGCCAGCAGTTTGTCAAGGGGTAAACGGGACACTGAAGCTTTCTTT CASSLSRGKRDTEAFF
TRBJ1-1 - TRBD1 TRBV2 TGTGCCAGCAGTGGTAGGACAGGGGAGTACACTGAAGCTTTCTTT CASSGRTGEYTEAFF
TRBJ1-6 - TRBD1 TRBV27 TGTGCCAGCAGTTTTGGGACAGGGTTTAATTCACCCCTCCACTTT CASSFGTGFNSPLHF
TRBJ2-1 few - TRBV20-1 TGCAGTGCCTTTGGGGGGGCGAGGAATGAGCAGTTCTTC CSAFGGARNEQFF
TRBJ2-1 - - TRBV3-1 TGTGCCAGCAGCCAAGGGGGGGACCAGCAGTTCTTC CASSQGGDQQFF